This record looks at one TCR beta chain sequence and its context. The V end was cut by 0 bases, the J end by 5 bases, with 10 bases between. The germline CDR1 and CDR2 sequences are LGHNT and FRNRAP. CDR3 length: 14 residues. This sample was taken from a study of blood T cell repertoires in COVID-19. Data came from immunoSEQ multiplex PCR; TCRdb stores just in-frame clones and leaves some out. Of over 250,000 clones listed, under 90% are singletons. Material: PBMCs or T cells enriched from blood (not recorded which). J is TRBJ1-1 and V is TRBV12-5; D ambiguous. The clonotype comes from a woman aged 55 to 70 who had recovered from COVID-19. The CDR3 reads CASGLVNRGTEAFF. The CDR3 DNA sequence: TGTGCTAGTGGTTTGGTAAATCGCGGGACTGAAGCTTTCTTT.